Below are 6 T cell receptor beta chains sequenced from a single sample in a study of blood T cell repertoires in COVID-19. Profiled with immunoSEQ multiplex PCR; TCRdb holds only in-frame clones, not every one. The profile covers about 260,000 clones, with roughly 88% appearing a single time and about 0.64% taken by the ten largest. Material for sequencing was peripheral blood. The receptors were sampled from a human donor in a cohort sampled during active COVID-19.

The chain carries TRBV28 and TRBJ2-5; 13 bases align to TRBD2. This CDR3 is built from 15 residues. J gave up 7 bases and V 6 bases, and 8 bases lay outside the gene matches. In germline, CDR1 is MDHEN, CDR2 SYDVKM. CDR3 loop: CASSHGLAGDVTQYF. The CDR3 region has the DNA TGTGCCAGCAGCCACGGACTAGCGGGAGACGTGACCCAGTACTTC.

This chain links TRBV6-6 with TRBJ2-5; 7 nucleotides agree with TRBD2. This CDR3 comprises 15 residues. Germline trimming cut 8 bases from V and 5 bases from J; bases unmatched to any gene: 14. Germline CDR1 and CDR2: MNHNY and SVGAGI (reference sequence). The CDR3 sequence is CASGSGTTSRETQYF. In nucleotides, the CDR3 is TGTGCCAGCGGCAGCGGGACCACAAGCAGGGAGACCCAGTACTTC.

This rearrangement joins TRBV28 to TRBJ2-5; 8 nucleotides match TRBD2. Germline lookup yields CDR1 MDHEN and CDR2 SYDVKM. The V segment lost 7 bases and the J segment 5 bases; nucleotides outside the gene matches: 6. The CDR3 runs to 13 residues. The CDR3 here is CASKAGVKETQYF. The CDR3 coding sequence is TGTGCCAGCAAAGCGGGAGTCAAGGAGACCCAGTACTTC.

This chain links TRBV5-1 with TRBJ1-1; TRBD1 matches 8 bases. The CDR3 covers 15 residues. Trimming removed 3 bases from V and 6 bases from J; junction bases left unmatched: 10. Germline CDR1 and CDR2: SGHRS and YFSETQ. The CDR3 nucleotides read TGCGCCAGCAGCTCGAACAGGGGGACCTTTCCTGAAGCTTTCTTT. Translating gives CASSSNRGTFPEAFF.

This chain links TRBV10-1 with TRBJ2-1, with 7 bases lining up with TRBD2. V lost 4 bases, J lost 1 base, and 1 base stayed unmatched. Germline V gene data show CDR1 as WNHNN and CDR2 as SYGVQD (reference sequence). CDR3 length equals 14 residues. The CDR3 DNA is TGCGCCAGCAGTGCGGGGGGATCCTACAATGAGCAGTTCTTC. Translation gives CASSAGGSYNEQFF.

The chain has TRBV6-6 and TRBJ1-2, with 12 nucleotides matching TRBD1. The CDR3 extends over 15 amino acids. Germline V gene lookup returns CDR1 MNHNY and CDR2 SVGAGI (reference sequence). V lost 5 bases, J lost 8 bases, and 9 bases stayed unmatched. The CDR3 sequence is CASSPGQGALKGYTF. The CDR3 DNA reads as TGTGCCAGCAGTCCGGGACAGGGGGCTCTTAAGGGCTACACCTTC.